This note documents a single T cell receptor (beta chain) sequence. The antigen remains unidentified. The sample is drawn from a study of Ad26.COV2.S vaccination and SARS-CoV-2 variants. Looking at the study overall: Into the muscle, Ad26.COV2.S was dosed once or twice, 56 days apart. Study-level points and caveats: With respect to non-spike TCR breadth, vaccine and placebo recipients were similar. Vaccine recipients had higher spike-specific TCR breadth than placebo recipients.

The CDR3 consists of 15 residues. V was trimmed by 2 bases and J by 0 bases, leaving 12 bases between them. Per the germline V gene, CDR1 is SGDLS and CDR2 is YYNGEE. The repertoire was sequenced with immunoSEQ multiplex PCR; TCRdb's copy has only in-frame clones and lacks some. The profile shows more than 250,000 clones, 70% to 90% of them singletons. This sample's treatment: around 19 received Ad26.COV2.S at low or high dose, single or two shots; about 5 received placebo; per-sample allocation not given. The samples date from day 63 after the first vaccine or placebo injection. In Boston, the donor was an adult between 18-55 years of age.

The chain links TRBV9 to TRBJ2-7; D is ambiguous. This clonotype was obtained from a person aged 18-65 years who received the Ad26.COV2.S COVID-19 vaccine or a placebo. This sample comprised peripheral blood, obtained in a trial of Ad26.COV2.S vaccine versus placebo. In nucleotides, the CDR3 is TGTGCCAGCAGCGTGAACCCGAGGAGCTCCTACGAGCAGTACTTC. Protein sequence: CASSVNPRSSYEQYF. The entire variable domain, with the rest obtained from reference TRBV9 and TRBJ2-7, is as follows: DSGVTQTPKHLITATGQRVTLRCSPRSGDLSVYWYQQSLDQGLQFLIQYYNGEERAKGNILERFSAQQFPDLHSELNLSSLELGDSALYFCASSVNPRSSYEQYFGPGTRLTVT.